This T cell receptor beta chain was observed in a study of blood T cell repertoires in COVID-19. Study in general: Donors in the United States, Italy and Spain gave samples during acute or convalescent COVID-19.

How the authors handled the data: Amplification of reference gene primers was used by the study to estimate nucleated cell counts. The table came from immunoSEQ multiplex PCR; TCRdb's copy has only in-frame clones and leaves some out. V, J and clone size are those of that table, while D and trimming were read from the DNA. Among approximately 98,000 clones listed, approximately 82% were seen once. Trimming stripped 9 bases from V and 2 bases from J, with 6 bases between. There are 12 residues in the CDR3. In germline, CDR1 is KGHDR, CDR2 SFDVKD. The sample was peripheral blood. This sequence joins TRBV24-1 and TRBJ2-2; D may be TRBD1 (6 bases). The clonotype was recovered from a man in his 60s with acute or convalescent COVID-19. The DNA of the CDR3 is TGTGCCACCGGGACAAACACCGGGGAGCTGTTTTTT. Amino acid sequence: CATGTNTGELFF.